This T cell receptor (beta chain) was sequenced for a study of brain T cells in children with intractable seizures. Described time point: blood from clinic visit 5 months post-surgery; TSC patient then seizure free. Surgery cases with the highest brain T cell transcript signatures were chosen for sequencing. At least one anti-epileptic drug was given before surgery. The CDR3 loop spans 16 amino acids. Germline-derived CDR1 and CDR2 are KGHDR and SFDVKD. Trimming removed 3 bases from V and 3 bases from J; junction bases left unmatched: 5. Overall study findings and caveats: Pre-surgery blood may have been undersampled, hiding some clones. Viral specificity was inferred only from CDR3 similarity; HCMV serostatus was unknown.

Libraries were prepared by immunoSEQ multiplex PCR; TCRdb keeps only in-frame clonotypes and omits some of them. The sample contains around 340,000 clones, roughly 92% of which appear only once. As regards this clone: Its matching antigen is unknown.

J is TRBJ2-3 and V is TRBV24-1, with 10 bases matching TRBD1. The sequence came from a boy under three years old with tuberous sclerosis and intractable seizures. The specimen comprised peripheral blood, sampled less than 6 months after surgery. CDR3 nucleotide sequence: TGTGCCACCAGTGATGGGGACAGGGGAGGAACAGATACGCAGTATTTT. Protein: CATSDGDRGGTDTQYF.